This T cell receptor beta chain stems from a study of blood T cell repertoires in COVID-19. V was pared by 5 bases and J by 0 bases, with 14 bases between. CDR1 SEHNR and CDR2 FQNEAQ come from the germline V gene (reference sequence). This CDR3 contains 16 residues. Original processing methods: Amplification from reference gene primers served as the basis for estimated nucleated cell counts. The protocol was immunoSEQ multiplex PCR, while the TCRdb copy is restricted to in-frame clones and leaves out a portion. V, J and clone size are taken as reported in that table, and D and trimming were inferred from the DNA itself. The profile shows over 200,000 clones, around nine tenths of them singletons.

Sequenced input: peripheral blood. The V call is TRBV7-9, the J call TRBJ1-3, with D possibly TRBD1 on 6 matching bases. The sequence came from a man in his 60s who had recovered from COVID-19. DNA of the CDR3: TGTGCCAGCAGCGAGGGGGTCTCTCTCTCTGGAAACACCATATATTTT. Its translation is CASSEGVSLSGNTIYF.